This is a list of T cell receptor beta chains from one sample in a study of cytomegalovirus exposure and HLA in healthy donors. The method was immunoSEQ multiplex PCR; TCRdb's version includes in-frame clones alone and lacks a portion of them. In the table there are 150,000 or so clones, approximately 79% of which are singletons. Sequencing was carried out using PBMCs. Receptor source: a man aged 50-60 years in good health and CMV-seropositive. CDR3s include the opening cysteine and the closing phenylalanine or tryptophan. The D gene is left open where the match is weak. Some rows mark clone size as missing; the rest say once, few, many or name a class of expanded clone.

V gene: TRBV6-5
D gene: .
J gene: TRBJ1-1
clone size: .
CDR3 protein: CASSFLTEAFF
CDR3 DNA: TGTGCCAGCAGTTTTCTCACTGAAGCTTTCTTT

V gene: TRBV29-1
D gene: .
J gene: TRBJ2-7
clone size: .
CDR3 protein: CSVKQRAYEQYF
CDR3 DNA: TGCAGCGTTAAACAACGTGCCTACGAGCAGTACTTC

V gene: TRBV9
D gene: .
J gene: TRBJ2-1
clone size: few
CDR3 protein: CASSVALDPRNEQFF
CDR3 DNA: TGTGCCAGCAGCGTAGCTCTAGACCCAAGGAATGAGCAGTTCTTC

V gene: TRBV5-1
D gene: TRBD2
J gene: TRBJ2-1
clone size: .
CDR3 protein: CASSLASGGSSYNEQFF
CDR3 DNA: TGCGCCAGCAGCTTAGCTAGCGGGGGGAGCTCCTACAATGAGCAGTTCTTC

V gene: TRBV6-9
D gene: .
J gene: TRBJ1-2
clone size: once
CDR3 protein: CASTLPRDTGYGYTF
CDR3 DNA: TGTGCCAGCACCCTCCCCCGGGACACGGGCTATGGCTACACCTTC

V gene: TRBV11-2
D gene: TRBD1
J gene: TRBJ1-3
clone size: .
CDR3 protein: CASSQDRGRLGNTIYF
CDR3 DNA: TGTGCCAGCAGCCAAGACAGGGGTCGATTGGGAAACACCATATATTTT

V gene: TRBV19
D gene: TRBD1
J gene: TRBJ1-2
clone size: .
CDR3 protein: CASSIGGQDRISYGYTF
CDR3 DNA: TGTGCCAGTAGTATAGGGGGACAGGATAGAATATCCTATGGCTACACCTTC

V gene: TRBV5-6
D gene: .
J gene: TRBJ2-1
clone size: .
CDR3 protein: CASSQGTFPEQFF
CDR3 DNA: TGTGCCAGCAGCCAAGGGACTTTTCCTGAGCAGTTCTTC

V gene: TRBV18
D gene: TRBD2
J gene: TRBJ2-7
clone size: once
CDR3 protein: CASSPPTGTGGYEQYF
CDR3 DNA: TGTGCCAGCTCACCACCTACCGGGACGGGAGGCTACGAGCAGTACTTC

V gene: TRBV5-7
D gene: .
J gene: TRBJ2-2
clone size: .
CDR3 protein: CASTMEGELFF
CDR3 DNA: TGTGCCAGCACCATGGAGGGGGAGCTGTTTTTT